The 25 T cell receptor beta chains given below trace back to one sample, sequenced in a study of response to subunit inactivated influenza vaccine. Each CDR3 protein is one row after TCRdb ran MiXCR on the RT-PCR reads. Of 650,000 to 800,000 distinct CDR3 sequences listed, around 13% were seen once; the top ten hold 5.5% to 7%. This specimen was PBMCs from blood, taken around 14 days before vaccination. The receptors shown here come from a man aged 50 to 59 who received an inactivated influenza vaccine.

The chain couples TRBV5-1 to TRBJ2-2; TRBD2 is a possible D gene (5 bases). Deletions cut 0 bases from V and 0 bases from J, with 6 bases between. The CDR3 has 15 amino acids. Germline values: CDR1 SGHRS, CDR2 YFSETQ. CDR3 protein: CASSLELANTGELFF. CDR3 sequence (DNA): TGCGCCAGCAGCTTGGAACTAGCGAACACCGGGGAGCTGTTTTTT.

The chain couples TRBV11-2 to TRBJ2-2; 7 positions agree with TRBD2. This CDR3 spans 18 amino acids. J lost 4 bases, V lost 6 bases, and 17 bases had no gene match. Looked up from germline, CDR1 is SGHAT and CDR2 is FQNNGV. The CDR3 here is CASSFLWGGTGITGELFF. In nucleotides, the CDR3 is TGTGCCAGCAGTTTCCTTTGGGGGGGGACTGGGATCACCGGGGAGCTGTTTTTT.

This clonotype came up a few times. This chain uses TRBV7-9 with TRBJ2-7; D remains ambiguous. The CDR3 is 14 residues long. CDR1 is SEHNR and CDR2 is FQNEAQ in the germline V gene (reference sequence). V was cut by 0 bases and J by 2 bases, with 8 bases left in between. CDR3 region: CASSLAGDPYEQYF. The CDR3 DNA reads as TGTGCCAGCAGCTTAGCAGGTGATCCCTACGAGCAGTACTTC. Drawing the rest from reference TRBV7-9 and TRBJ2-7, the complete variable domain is DTGVSQNPRHKITKRGQNVTFRCDPISEHNRLYWYRQTLGQGPEFLTYFQNEAQLEKSRLLSDRFSAERPKGSFSTLEIQRTEQGDSAMYLCASSLAGDPYEQYFGPGTRLTVT.

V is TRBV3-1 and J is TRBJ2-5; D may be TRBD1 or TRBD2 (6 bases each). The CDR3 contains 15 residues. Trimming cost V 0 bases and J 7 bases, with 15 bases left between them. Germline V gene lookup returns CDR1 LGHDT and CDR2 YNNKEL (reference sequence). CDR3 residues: CASSQDGRGHGTQYF. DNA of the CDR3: TGTGCCAGCAGCCAAGATGGTCGGGGGCATGGGACCCAGTACTTC.

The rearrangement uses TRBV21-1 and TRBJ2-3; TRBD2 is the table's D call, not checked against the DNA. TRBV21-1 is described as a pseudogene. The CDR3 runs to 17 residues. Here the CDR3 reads CASSKAETSGGTDTQYF. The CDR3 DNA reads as TGTGCCAGCAGCAAGGCCGAGACTAGCGGAGGCACAGATACGCAGTATTTT.

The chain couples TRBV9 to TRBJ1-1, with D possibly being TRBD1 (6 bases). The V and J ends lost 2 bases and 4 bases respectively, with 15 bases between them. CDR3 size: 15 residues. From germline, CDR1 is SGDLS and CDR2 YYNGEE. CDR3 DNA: TGTGCCAGCAGCGTCCGACAGGAGTGGGGCACTGAAGCTTTCTTT. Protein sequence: CASSVRQEWGTEAFF. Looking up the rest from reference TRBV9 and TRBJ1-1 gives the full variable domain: DSGVTQTPKHLITATGQRVTLRCSPRSGDLSVYWYQQSLDQGLQFLIQYYNGEERAKGNILERFSAQQFPDLHSELNLSSLELGDSALYFCASSVRQEWGTEAFFGQGTRLTVV.

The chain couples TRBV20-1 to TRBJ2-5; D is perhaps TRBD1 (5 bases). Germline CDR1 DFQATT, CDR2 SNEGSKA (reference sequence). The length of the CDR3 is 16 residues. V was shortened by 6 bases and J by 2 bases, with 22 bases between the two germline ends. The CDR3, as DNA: TGCAGTGCGAACAGTTTCGATGACAGTTCTCAAGAGACCCAGTACTTC. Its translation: CSANSFDDSSQETQYF.

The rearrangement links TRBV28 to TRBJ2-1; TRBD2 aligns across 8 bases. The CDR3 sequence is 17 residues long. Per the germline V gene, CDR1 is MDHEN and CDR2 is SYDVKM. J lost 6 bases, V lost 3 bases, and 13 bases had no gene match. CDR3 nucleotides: TGTGCCAGCAGTTTTAGATCCGGGACTAGGATCCCCAATGAGCAGTTCTTC. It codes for CASSFRSGTRIPNEQFF.

CDR3: CASSLGARGSYEQYF. CDR3 bases: TGTGCCAGCAGTTTAGGCGCTAGAGGGTCCTACGAGCAGTACTTC. V usage is TRBV12-3 or TRBV12-4 and J usage is TRBJ2-7; possibly TRBD2 for D (5 bases). This CDR3 contains 15 residues. V was cut by 1 base and J by 1 base, with 11 bases left in between.

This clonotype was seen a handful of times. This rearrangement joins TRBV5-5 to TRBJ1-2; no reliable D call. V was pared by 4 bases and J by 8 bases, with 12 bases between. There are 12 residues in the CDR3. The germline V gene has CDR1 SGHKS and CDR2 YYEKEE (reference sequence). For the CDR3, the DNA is TGTGCCAGCAGCAACCGACAACCCGGCTACACCTTC. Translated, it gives CASSNRQPGYTF.

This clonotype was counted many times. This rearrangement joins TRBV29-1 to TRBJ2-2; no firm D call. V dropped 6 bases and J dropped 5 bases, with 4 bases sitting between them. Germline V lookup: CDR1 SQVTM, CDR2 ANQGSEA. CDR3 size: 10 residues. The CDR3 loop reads CSVGTGELFF. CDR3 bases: TGCAGCGTGGGAACCGGGGAGCTGTTTTTT.

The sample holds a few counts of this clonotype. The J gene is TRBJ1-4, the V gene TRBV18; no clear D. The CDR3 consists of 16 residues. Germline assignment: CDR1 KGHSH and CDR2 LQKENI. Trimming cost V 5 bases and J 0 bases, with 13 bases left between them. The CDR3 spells CASSESQATTNEKLFF. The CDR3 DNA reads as TGTGCCAGCTCAGAAAGCCAAGCCACAACTAATGAAAAACTGTTTTTT. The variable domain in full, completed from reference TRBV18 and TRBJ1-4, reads NAGVMQNPRHLVRRRGQEARLRCSPMKGHSHVYWYRQLPEEGLKFMVYLQKENIIDESGMPKERFSAEFPKEGPSILRIQQVVRGDSAAYFCASSESQATTNEKLFFGSGTQLSVL.

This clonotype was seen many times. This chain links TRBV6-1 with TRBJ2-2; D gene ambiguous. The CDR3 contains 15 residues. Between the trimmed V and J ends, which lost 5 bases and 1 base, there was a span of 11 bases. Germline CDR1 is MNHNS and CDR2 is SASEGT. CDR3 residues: CASSRWTGNTGELFF. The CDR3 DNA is TGTGCCAGCAGTCGATGGACGGGGAACACCGGGGAGCTGTTTTTT.

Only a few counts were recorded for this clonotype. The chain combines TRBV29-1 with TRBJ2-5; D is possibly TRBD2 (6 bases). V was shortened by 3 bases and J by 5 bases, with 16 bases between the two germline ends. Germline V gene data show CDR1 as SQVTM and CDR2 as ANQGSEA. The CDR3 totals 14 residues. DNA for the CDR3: TGCAGCGTTGACGAGACTAGTTTGAAGGAGACCCAGTACTTC. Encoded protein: CSVDETSLKETQYF.

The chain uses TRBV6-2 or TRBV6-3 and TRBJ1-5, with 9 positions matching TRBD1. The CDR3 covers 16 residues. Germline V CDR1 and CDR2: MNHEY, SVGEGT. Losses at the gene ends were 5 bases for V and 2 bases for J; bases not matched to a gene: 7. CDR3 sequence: CASSPTGGRRNQPQHF. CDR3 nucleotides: TGTGCCAGCAGTCCGACAGGGGGTCGGCGCAATCAGCCCCAGCATTTT.

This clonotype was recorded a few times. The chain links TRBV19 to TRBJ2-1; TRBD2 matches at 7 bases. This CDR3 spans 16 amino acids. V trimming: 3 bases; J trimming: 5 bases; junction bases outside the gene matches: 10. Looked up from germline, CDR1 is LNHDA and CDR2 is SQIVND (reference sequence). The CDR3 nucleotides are TGTGCCAGTAGTATCGCAGGGCTAGCGGTTAACAATGAGCAGTTCTTC. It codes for CASSIAGLAVNNEQFF.

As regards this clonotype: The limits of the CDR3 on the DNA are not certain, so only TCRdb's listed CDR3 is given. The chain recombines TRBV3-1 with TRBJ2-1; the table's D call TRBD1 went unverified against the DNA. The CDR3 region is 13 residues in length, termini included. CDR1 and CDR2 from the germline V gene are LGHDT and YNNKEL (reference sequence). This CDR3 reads CASSQEVGTGSFF.

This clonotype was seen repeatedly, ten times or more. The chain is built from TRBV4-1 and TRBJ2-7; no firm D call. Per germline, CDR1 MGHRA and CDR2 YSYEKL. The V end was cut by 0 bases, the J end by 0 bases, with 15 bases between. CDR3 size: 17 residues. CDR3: CASSQDPGQKSSYEQYF. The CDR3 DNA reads TGCGCCAGCAGCCAAGATCCCGGCCAGAAAAGCTCCTACGAGCAGTACTTC.

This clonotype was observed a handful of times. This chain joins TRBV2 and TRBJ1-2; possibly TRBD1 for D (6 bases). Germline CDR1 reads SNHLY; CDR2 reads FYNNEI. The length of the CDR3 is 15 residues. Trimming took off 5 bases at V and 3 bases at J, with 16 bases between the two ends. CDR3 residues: CASSSGTPLYYGYTF. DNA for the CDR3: TGTGCCAGCAGTTCCGGGACACCTCTCTACTATGGCTACACCTTC.

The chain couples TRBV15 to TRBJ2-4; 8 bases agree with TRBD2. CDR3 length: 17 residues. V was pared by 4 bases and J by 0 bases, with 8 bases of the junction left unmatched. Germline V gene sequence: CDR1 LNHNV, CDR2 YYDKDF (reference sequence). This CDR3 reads CATSTRLAGLAKNIQYF. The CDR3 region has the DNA TGTGCCACCAGCACACGATTAGCGGGACTAGCCAAAAACATTCAGTACTTC.

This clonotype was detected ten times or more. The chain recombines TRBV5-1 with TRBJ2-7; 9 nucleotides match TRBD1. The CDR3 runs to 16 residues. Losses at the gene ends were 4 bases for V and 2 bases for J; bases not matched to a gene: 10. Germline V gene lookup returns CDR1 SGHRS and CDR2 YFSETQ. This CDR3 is CASSPQGTGSTYEQYF. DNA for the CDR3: TGCGCCAGCAGCCCCCAGGGGACAGGGTCGACCTACGAGCAGTACTTC.

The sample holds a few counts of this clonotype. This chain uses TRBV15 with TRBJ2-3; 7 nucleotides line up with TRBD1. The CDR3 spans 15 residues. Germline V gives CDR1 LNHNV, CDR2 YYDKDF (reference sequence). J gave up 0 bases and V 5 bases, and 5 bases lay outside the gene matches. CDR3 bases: TGTGCCACCAGCGGGGGACAGATTAGCACAGATACGCAGTATTTT. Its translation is CATSGGQISTDTQYF.

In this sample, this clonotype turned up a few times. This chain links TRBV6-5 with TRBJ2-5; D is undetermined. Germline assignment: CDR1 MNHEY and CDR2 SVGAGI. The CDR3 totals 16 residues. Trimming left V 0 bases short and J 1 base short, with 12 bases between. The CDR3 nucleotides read TGTGCCAGCAGTTACTCCAGTGTGCGCAGCCAAGAGACCCAGTACTTC. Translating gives CASSYSSVRSQETQYF.

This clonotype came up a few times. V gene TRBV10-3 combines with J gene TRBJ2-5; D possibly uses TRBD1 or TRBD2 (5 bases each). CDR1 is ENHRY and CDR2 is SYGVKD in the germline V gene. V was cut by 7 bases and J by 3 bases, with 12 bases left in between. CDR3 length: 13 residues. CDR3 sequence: CAINGGREETQYF. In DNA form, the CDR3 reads TGTGCCATCAATGGGGGTCGCGAAGAGACCCAGTACTTC.

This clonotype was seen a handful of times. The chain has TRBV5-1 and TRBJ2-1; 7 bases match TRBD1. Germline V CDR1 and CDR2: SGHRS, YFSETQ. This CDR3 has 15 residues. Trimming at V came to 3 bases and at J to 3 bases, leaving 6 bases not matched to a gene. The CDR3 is CASSSPGQNYNEQFF. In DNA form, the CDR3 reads TGCGCCAGCAGCTCACCGGGACAGAACTACAATGAGCAGTTCTTC.